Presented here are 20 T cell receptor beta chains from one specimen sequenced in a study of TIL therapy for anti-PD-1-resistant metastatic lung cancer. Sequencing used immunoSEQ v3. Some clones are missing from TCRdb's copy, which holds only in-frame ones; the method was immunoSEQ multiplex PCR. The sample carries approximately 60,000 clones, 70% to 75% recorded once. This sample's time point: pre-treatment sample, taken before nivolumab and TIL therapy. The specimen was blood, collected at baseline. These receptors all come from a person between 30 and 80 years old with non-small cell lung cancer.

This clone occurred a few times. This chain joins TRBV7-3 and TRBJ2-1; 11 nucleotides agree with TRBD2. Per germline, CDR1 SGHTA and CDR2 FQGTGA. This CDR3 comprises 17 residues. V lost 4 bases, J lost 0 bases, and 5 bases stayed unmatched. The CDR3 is CASSSHLAGGSYNEQFF. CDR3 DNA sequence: TGTGCCAGCAGCTCGCATCTAGCGGGAGGCTCCTACAATGAGCAGTTCTTC.

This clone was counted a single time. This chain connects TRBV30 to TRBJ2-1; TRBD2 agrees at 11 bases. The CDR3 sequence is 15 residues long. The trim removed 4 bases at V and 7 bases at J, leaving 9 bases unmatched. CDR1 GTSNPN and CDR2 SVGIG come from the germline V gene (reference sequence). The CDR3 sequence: CAWIVAGGPGNEQFF. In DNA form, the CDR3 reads TGTGCCTGGATCGTAGCGGGAGGGCCGGGGAATGAGCAGTTCTTC.

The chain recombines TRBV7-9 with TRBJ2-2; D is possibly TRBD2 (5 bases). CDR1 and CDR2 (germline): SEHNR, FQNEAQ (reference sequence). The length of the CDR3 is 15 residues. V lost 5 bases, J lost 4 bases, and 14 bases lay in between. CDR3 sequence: CASSPGLGGTGELFF. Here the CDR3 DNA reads TGTGCCAGCAGCCCGGGGTTAGGAGGCACCGGGGAGCTGTTTTTT.

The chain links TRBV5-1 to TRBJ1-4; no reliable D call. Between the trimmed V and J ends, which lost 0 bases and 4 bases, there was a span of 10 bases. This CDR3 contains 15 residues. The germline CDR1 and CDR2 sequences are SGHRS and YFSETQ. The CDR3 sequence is CASSLGASFNEKLFF. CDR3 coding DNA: TGCGCCAGCAGCTTGGGGGCCTCCTTTAATGAAAAACTGTTTTTT.

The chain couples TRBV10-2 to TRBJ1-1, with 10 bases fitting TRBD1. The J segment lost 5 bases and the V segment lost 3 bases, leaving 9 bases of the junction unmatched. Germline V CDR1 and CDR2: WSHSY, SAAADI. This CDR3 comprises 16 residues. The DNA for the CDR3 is TGCGCCAGCAGTGACGCCCGACAGGGGGCGGTTACTGAAGCTTTCTTT. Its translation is CASSDARQGAVTEAFF.

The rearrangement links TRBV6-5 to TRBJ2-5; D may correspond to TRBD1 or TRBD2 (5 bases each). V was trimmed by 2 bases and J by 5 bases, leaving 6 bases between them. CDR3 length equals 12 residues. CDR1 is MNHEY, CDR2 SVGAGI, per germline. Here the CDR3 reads CASSYEGETQYF. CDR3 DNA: TGTGCCAGCAGTTACGAGGGGGAGACCCAGTACTTC.

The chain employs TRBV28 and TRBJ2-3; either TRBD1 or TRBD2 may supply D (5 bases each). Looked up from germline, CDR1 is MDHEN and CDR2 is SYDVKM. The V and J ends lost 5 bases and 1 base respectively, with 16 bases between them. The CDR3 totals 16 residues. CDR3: CASSLRWGKGTDTQYF. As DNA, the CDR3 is TGTGCCAGCAGTCTCCGTTGGGGGAAAGGCACAGATACGCAGTATTTT.

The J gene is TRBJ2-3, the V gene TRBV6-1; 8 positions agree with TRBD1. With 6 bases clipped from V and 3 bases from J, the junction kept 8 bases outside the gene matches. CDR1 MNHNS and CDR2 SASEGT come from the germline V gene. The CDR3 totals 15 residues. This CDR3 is CASRKSGTGTDTQYF. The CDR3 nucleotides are TGTGCCAGCAGGAAATCCGGGACAGGTACAGATACGCAGTATTTT.

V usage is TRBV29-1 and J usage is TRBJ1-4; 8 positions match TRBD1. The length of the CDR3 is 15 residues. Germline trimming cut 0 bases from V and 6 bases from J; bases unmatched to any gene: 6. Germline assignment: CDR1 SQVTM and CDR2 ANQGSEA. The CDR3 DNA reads TGCAGCGTTGAAGATTGGGCAGGGGGCGATGAAAAACTGTTTTTT. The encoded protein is CSVEDWAGGDEKLFF.

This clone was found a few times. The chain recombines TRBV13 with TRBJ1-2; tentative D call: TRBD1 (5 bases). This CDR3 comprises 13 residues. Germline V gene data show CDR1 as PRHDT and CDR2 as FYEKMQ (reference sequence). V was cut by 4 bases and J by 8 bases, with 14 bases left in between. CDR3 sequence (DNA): TGTGCCAGCAGCTCCGGGACCGCTTGGGGCTACACCTTC. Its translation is CASSSGTAWGYTF.

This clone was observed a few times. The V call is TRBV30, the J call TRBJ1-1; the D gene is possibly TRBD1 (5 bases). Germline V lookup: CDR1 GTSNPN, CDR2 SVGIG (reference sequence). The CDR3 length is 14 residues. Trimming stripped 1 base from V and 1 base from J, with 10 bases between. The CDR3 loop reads CAWSAPTENTEAFF. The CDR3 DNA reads TGTGCCTGGAGTGCCCCGACAGAGAACACTGAAGCTTTCTTT.

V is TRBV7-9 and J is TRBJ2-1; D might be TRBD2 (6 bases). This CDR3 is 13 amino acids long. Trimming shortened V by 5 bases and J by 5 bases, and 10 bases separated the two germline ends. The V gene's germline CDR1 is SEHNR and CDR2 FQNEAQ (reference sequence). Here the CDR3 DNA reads TGTGCCAGCAGCATTACTAGCAACAATGAGCAGTTCTTC. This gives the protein CASSITSNNEQFF.

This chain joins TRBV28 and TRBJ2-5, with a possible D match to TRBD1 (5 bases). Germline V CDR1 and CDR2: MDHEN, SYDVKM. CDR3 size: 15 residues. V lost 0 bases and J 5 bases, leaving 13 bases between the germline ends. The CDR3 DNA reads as TGTGCCAGCAGTTTATGGGGCAGGGTAGGGGAGACCCAGTACTTC. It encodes CASSLWGRVGETQYF.

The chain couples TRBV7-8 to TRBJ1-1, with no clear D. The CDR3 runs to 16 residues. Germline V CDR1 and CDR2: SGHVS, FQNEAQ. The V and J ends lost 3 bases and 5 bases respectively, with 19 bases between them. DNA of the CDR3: TGTGCCAGCAGCTTGGGCCTAGGATTCGGTGGTACTGAAGCTTTCTTT. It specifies CASSLGLGFGGTEAFF. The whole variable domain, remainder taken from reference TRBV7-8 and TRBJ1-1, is GAGVSQSPRYKVAKRGQDVALRCDPISGHVSLFWYQQALGQGPEFLTYFQNEAQLDKSGLPSDRFFAERPEGSVSTLKIQRTQQEDSAVYLCASSLGLGFGGTEAFFGQGTRLTVV.

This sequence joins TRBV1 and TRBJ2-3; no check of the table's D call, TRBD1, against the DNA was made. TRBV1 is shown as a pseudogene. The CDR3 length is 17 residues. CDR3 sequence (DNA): TGCACCAGCAGGCAAGAGTCTACAGGGGCCGTCACAGATACGCAGTATTTT. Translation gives CTSRQESTGAVTDTQYF.

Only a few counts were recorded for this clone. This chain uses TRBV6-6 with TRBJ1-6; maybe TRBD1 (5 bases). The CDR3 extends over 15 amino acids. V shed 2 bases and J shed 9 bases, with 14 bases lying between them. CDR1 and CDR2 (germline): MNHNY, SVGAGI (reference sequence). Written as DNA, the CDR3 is TGTGCCAGCAGTTACAGCGGGGCTCGGGGTTCACCCCTCCACTTT. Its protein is CASSYSGARGSPLHF.

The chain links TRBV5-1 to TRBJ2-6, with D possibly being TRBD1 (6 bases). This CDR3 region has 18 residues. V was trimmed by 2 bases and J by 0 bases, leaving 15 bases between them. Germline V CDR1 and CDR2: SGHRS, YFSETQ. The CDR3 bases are TGCGCCAGCAGCTTAAGGCCTGTGGGGGCCTCTGGGGCCAACGTCCTGACTTTC. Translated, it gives CASSLRPVGASGANVLTF.

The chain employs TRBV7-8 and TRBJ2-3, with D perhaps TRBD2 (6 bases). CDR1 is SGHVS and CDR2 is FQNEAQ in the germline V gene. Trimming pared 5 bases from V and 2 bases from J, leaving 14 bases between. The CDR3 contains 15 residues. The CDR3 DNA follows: TGTGCCAGCAGCCGACTAGTCGGTCACACAGATACGCAGTATTTT. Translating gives CASSRLVGHTDTQYF.

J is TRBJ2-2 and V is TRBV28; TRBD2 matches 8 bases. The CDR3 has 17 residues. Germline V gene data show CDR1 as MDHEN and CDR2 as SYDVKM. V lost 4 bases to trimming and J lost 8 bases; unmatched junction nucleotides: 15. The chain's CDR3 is CASSSQPGGGSAGELFF. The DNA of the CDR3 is TGTGCCAGCAGTTCCCAACCCGGCGGGGGGTCGGCGGGGGAGCTGTTTTTT.

The CDR3 DNA is TGTGCCAGCAGCCTCGGACAGGGAGGCTCCGGGGAGCTGTTTTTT. Translating it yields CASSLGQGGSGELFF. The rearrangement uses TRBV7-6 and TRBJ2-2; 8 nucleotides match TRBD1. V lost 5 bases to trimming and J lost 6 bases; unmatched junction nucleotides: 8. The CDR3 has 15 amino acids. Germline V gene data show CDR1 as SGHVS and CDR2 as FNYEAQ.